The next 24 T cell receptor beta chains were all read from a single sample in a study of T cells in Graves' hyperthyroidism and ophthalmopathy. Amplified TCR beta CDR3 regions came from RNA transcripts. During a first-round RT-PCR of the TCR CDR3, the HTBI primer set was used. MiXCR was run by TCRdb on the multiplex PCR reads, yielding one entry per CDR3 protein. The table has 300,000 or so distinct CDR3 sequences, 21% seen once. The sequenced material came from blood. These TCRs come from a woman in her 50s with Graves' hyperthyroidism.

In its sample, this clonotype was seen many times. The chain combines TRBV11-3 with TRBJ2-1; the match to TRBD2 covers 11 bases. The V segment lost 6 bases and the J segment 6 bases; nucleotides outside the gene matches: 7. CDR3 length: 15 residues. CDR1 and CDR2 from the germline V gene are SGHNT and YENEEA. CDR3 loop: CASSKPGLAANEQFF. For the CDR3, the DNA is TGTGCCAGCAGTAAACCGGGACTAGCGGCCAATGAGCAGTTCTTC. Full variable domain (rest looked up from reference TRBV11-3 and TRBJ2-1): EAGVVQSPRYKIIEKKQPVAFWCNPISGHNTLYWYLQNLGQGPELLIRYENEEAVDDSQLPKDRFSAERLKGVDSTLKIQPAELGDSAVYLCASSKPGLAANEQFFGPGTRLTVL.

This clonotype was recorded a few times. CDR3 sequence: CASSVVISSYNEQFF. As DNA, the CDR3 is TGTGCCAGCAGTGTCGTAATAAGCTCCTACAATGAGCAGTTCTTC. This sequence joins TRBV2 and TRBJ2-1; D gene ambiguous. Germline V lookup: CDR1 SNHLY, CDR2 FYNNEI. CDR3 length: 15 residues. Trimming cost V 4 bases and J 0 bases, with 10 bases left between them.

This chain uses TRBV10-3 with TRBJ2-1; tentative D call: TRBD1 (5 bases). This CDR3 has 13 amino acids. V lost 4 bases, J lost 2 bases, and 6 bases lay in between. Germline values: CDR1 ENHRY, CDR2 SYGVKD. The CDR3 nucleotides read TGTGCCATCAGTGGGGGCCCCTACAATGAGCAGTTCTTC. Amino acids: CAISGGPYNEQFF.

This clonotype was counted a few times. The rearrangement uses TRBV7-9 and TRBJ2-1; 14 bases line up with TRBD2. CDR1 and CDR2 from the germline V gene are SEHNR and FQNEAQ (reference sequence). V dropped 7 bases and J dropped 0; count of bases not matched to a gene: 17. This CDR3 has 21 residues. CDR3 DNA sequence: TGTGCCAGCATTTTTGCTTCTCTTCGGACTAGCGGGAGGCGCTCCTACAATGAGCAGTTCTTC. Translation gives CASIFASLRTSGRRSYNEQFF.

This chain connects TRBV2 to TRBJ2-1; D is ambiguous. This CDR3 region has 15 residues. Deletions cut 6 bases from V and 5 bases from J, with 17 bases between. Looked up from germline, CDR1 is SNHLY and CDR2 is FYNNEI. The CDR3 protein is CASSLKGTGHNEQFF. The CDR3 region has the DNA TGTGCCAGCAGCTTAAAAGGTACTGGCCACAATGAGCAGTTCTTC.

This chain links TRBV29-1 with TRBJ1-1; D call uncertain. In germline, CDR1 is SQVTM, CDR2 ANQGSEA. Trimming removed 2 bases at V and 1 base at J, with 8 bases between. The CDR3 extends over 13 amino acids. The CDR3 sequence: CSVENSQNTEAFF. The CDR3 region has the DNA TGCAGCGTTGAAAACAGCCAGAACACTGAAGCTTTCTTT.

The V call is TRBV15, the J call TRBJ2-1; TRBD2 aligns across 7 bases. The J segment lost 6 bases and the V segment lost 4 bases, leaving 6 bases of the junction unmatched. The CDR3 covers 14 residues. The V gene's germline CDR1 is LNHNV and CDR2 YYDKDF (reference sequence). CDR3 DNA: TGTGCCACCAGCACCGGGGGAGGGTTCAATGAGCAGTTCTTC. It yields the protein CATSTGGGFNEQFF.

This clonotype was counted many times. The chain couples TRBV11-1 to TRBJ1-2; D unclear. With 1 base removed from V and 7 bases from J, the gap between germline ends came to 10 bases. There are 13 residues in the CDR3. Germline V gene data show CDR1 as SGHAT and CDR2 as FQDESV (reference sequence). In DNA form, the CDR3 reads TGTGCCAGCAGCTTAGGCCGTGAATTTGGCTACACCTTC. Translating it yields CASSLGREFGYTF.

This clonotype occurred many times. This sequence joins TRBV7-2 and TRBJ2-1; 8 positions agree with TRBD2. This CDR3 comprises 14 residues. Germline CDR1 SGHTA, CDR2 FQGNSA. Losses at the gene ends were 2 bases for V and 7 bases for J; bases not matched to a gene: 4. CDR3 sequence: CASSLNGRGNEQFF. The CDR3 DNA follows: TGTGCCAGCAGCTTAAACGGGAGGGGAAATGAGCAGTTCTTC.

J is TRBJ1-5 and V is TRBV20-1; no definite D call. Trimming pared 5 bases from V and 3 bases from J, leaving 14 bases between. CDR1 and CDR2 (germline): DFQATT, SNEGSKA (reference sequence). The CDR3 has 14 amino acids. The CDR3 is CSAHGTIANQPQHF. In DNA, the CDR3 is TGCAGTGCTCACGGAACCATTGCCAATCAGCCCCAGCATTTT.

This clonotype was recorded many times. V and J are TRBV6-1 and TRBJ2-5, with 7 nucleotides matching TRBD1. CDR3 length equals 15 residues. The germline V gene has CDR1 MNHNS and CDR2 SASEGT. J gave up 5 bases and V 6 bases, and 12 bases lay outside the gene matches. Here the CDR3 reads CASSQYGTEHETQYF. CDR3 sequence (DNA): TGTGCCAGCAGCCAGTACGGGACAGAGCATGAGACCCAGTACTTC.

This chain links TRBV6-1 with TRBJ2-7; 9 nucleotides match TRBD1. This CDR3 is built from 13 residues. Trimming took 6 bases from V and 5 from J; bases not matched to a gene: 5. Germline V CDR1 and CDR2: MNHNS, SASEGT. The CDR3 region is CASRADRGHEQYF. The CDR3 DNA reads as TGTGCCAGCAGAGCGGACAGGGGCCACGAGCAGTACTTC.

The table lists this clonotype with many counts. V gene TRBV5-1 combines with J gene TRBJ2-2; TRBD2 matches 10 bases. V lost 4 bases, J lost 1 base, and 10 bases stayed unmatched. CDR3 length: 18 residues. CDR1 and CDR2 from the germline V gene are SGHRS and YFSETQ. The CDR3 sequence is CASSLRAGGPGNTGELFF. CDR3 nucleotide sequence: TGCGCCAGCAGCCTCCGAGCGGGAGGGCCGGGGAACACCGGGGAGCTGTTTTTT.

This clonotype was detected a few times. V gene TRBV28 combines with J gene TRBJ2-3; TRBD1 agrees at 9 bases. This CDR3 has 16 residues. Germline loops: CDR1 MDHEN, CDR2 SYDVKM. V gave up 5 bases and J gave up 5 bases; unmatched junction bases: 11. The CDR3 region has the DNA TGTGCCAGCAGTCCTCGTGACAGGGGGGGTTTAGATACGCAGTATTTT. It encodes CASSPRDRGGLDTQYF.

Note on this clonotype: A much larger clone lies one base from this, so it may be a read error. V is TRBV11-2 and J is TRBJ2-7, with D maybe TRBD1 (6 bases). Between the trimmed V and J ends, which lost 4 bases and 2 bases, there was a span of 12 bases. The CDR3 totals 14 residues. Germline V lookup: CDR1 SGHAT, CDR2 FQNNGV. The CDR3 protein is CASSSIEGAYEQYF. Written as DNA, the CDR3 is TGTGCCAGCAGCTCGATCGAGGGGGCCTACGAGCAGTACTTC.

This clonotype was counted between two and nine times. The chain uses TRBV11-2 and TRBJ2-7, with 8 nucleotides matching TRBD2. Trimming at V came to 6 bases and at J to 4 bases, leaving 5 bases not matched to a gene. The CDR3 contains 13 residues. The V gene's germline CDR1 is SGHAT and CDR2 FQNNGV. The CDR3 protein is CASRPLAAYEQYF. The CDR3 nucleotides read TGTGCCAGCAGGCCACTAGCGGCGTACGAGCAGTACTTC.

Worth noting for this clonotype: The junction does not match germline at one end; this may be a read error. The chain employs TRBV5-1 and TRBJ2-5; D might be TRBD1 (5 bases). Germline CDR1 and CDR2: SGHRS and YFSETQ. The CDR3 runs to 13 residues. This CDR3 reads CASSWGSQETQHF. The CDR3 region has the DNA TGCGCCAGCAGCTGGGGCAGCCAAGAGACCCAGCACTTC. The full variable domain, its missing parts supplied by reference TRBV5-1 and TRBJ2-5, is KAGVTQTPRYLIKTRGQQVTLSCSPISGHRSVSWYQQTPGQGLQFLFEYFSETQRNKGNFPGRFSGRQFSNSRSEMNVSTLELGDSALYLCASSWGSQETQHFGPGTRLLVL.

V gene TRBV12-3 or TRBV12-4 combines with J gene TRBJ1-2; 8 bases map to TRBD1. The CDR3 has 15 amino acids. V shed 3 bases and J 7 bases; nucleotides not matched to a gene: 10. The CDR3 sequence: CASSFAGAGGAGYTF. The CDR3 DNA follows: TGTGCCAGCAGTTTCGCCGGCGCAGGGGGCGCTGGCTACACCTTC.

This clonotype was observed at least ten times. The chain is built from TRBV6-1 and TRBJ1-5, with 8 bases fitting TRBD1. V shed 5 bases and J 0 bases; nucleotides not matched to a gene: 6. Germline-derived CDR1 and CDR2 are MNHNS and SASEGT. The CDR3 is 16 amino acids. CDR3 residues: CASSSATGDSNQPQHF. DNA for the CDR3: TGTGCCAGCAGTTCCGCGACAGGGGATAGCAATCAGCCCCAGCATTTT.

The chain recombines TRBV5-1 with TRBJ2-2, with 9 nucleotides matching TRBD2. The J segment lost 7 bases and the V segment lost 7 bases, leaving 11 bases of the junction unmatched. Germline assignment: CDR1 SGHRS and CDR2 YFSETQ. The CDR3 spans 15 residues. CDR3 in amino acids: CASLAGSQWNGELFF. The CDR3 bases are TGCGCCAGCCTAGCGGGGTCCCAATGGAACGGGGAGCTGTTTTTT.

The V and J genes are TRBV9 and TRBJ2-5; maybe TRBD2 (5 bases). The V end was cut by 4 bases, the J end by 1 base, with 14 bases between. Germline V gene data show CDR1 as SGDLS and CDR2 as YYNGEE. The length of the CDR3 is 15 residues. The CDR3 region has the DNA TGTGCCAGCAGCCCCCGACTAAAGCCCCAAGAGACCCAGTACTTC. This encodes CASSPRLKPQETQYF. The variable domain in full, with the rest retrieved from reference TRBV9 and TRBJ2-5, is DSGVTQTPKHLITATGQRVTLRCSPRSGDLSVYWYQQSLDQGLQFLIQYYNGEERAKGNILERFSAQQFPDLHSELNLSSLELGDSALYFCASSPRLKPQETQYFGPGTRLLVL.

The table lists this clonotype with many counts. V is TRBV5-8 and J is TRBJ1-1, with 10 bases identical to TRBD1. The V gene's germline CDR1 is SGHTS and CDR2 YDEGEE. The junction had 9 bases not matched to a gene; V was cut back by 4 bases and J by 3 bases. The length of the CDR3 is 16 residues. The CDR3 is CASSRGDRGLYTEAFF. As DNA, the CDR3 is TGTGCCAGCAGCCGAGGCGACAGGGGGCTTTACACTGAAGCTTTCTTT.

The V gene is TRBV20-1, the J gene TRBJ2-4; no clear D. Germline values: CDR1 DFQATT, CDR2 SNEGSKA (reference sequence). CDR3 length equals 13 residues. V gave up 4 bases and J gave up 2 bases, with 9 bases separating them. DNA for the CDR3: TGCAGTGCTAAGATAGGGTCCAAAAACATTCAGTACTTC. The encoded protein is CSAKIGSKNIQYF.

This clonotype has just a few counts. This chain uses TRBV7-6 with TRBJ1-2; D uncertain. Trimming cost V 5 bases and J 0 bases, with 13 bases left between them. The CDR3 covers 15 residues. Per the germline V gene, CDR1 is SGHVS and CDR2 is FNYEAQ. The CDR3 loop reads CASSPGPGPNYGYTF. DNA for the CDR3: TGTGCCAGCAGCCCAGGACCCGGACCTAACTATGGCTACACCTTC.